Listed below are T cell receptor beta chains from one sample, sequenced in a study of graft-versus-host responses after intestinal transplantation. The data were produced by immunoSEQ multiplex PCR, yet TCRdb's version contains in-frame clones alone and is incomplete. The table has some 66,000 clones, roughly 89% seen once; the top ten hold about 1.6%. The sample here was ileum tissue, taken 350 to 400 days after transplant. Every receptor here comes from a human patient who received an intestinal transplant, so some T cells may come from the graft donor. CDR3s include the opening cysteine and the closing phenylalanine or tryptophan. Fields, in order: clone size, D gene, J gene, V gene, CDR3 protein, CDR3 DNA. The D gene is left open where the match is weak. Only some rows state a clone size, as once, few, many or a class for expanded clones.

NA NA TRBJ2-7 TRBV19 CASRGVYEQYF TGTGCCAGTAGAGGGGTGTACGAGCAGTACTTC
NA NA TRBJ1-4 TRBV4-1 CASTVTRGEKLFF TGCGCCAGCACCGTGACCCGAGGGGAAAAACTGTTTTTT
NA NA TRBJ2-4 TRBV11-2 CASSLDGLLAKNIQYF TGTGCCAGCAGCTTAGATGGACTCTTAGCCAAAAACATTCAGTACTTC
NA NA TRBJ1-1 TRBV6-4 CASSLAANTEAFF TGTGCCAGCAGTTTAGCGGCGAACACTGAAGCTTTTTTT
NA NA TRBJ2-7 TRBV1 CTSSHATGTGVCYEQYF TGCACCAGCAGCCATGCCACCGGGACAGGGGTCTGCTACGAGCAGTACTTC
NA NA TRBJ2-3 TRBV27 CASSLWGSTDTQYF TGTGCCAGCAGTTTATGGGGGAGCACAGATACGCAGTATTTT
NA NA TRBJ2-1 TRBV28 CASSLSPATANEQFF TGTGCCAGCAGTCTCTCCCCGGCGACCGCGAATGAGCAGTTCTTC
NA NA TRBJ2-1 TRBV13 CASTRSIQEANEQFF TGTGCCAGCACACGATCTATTCAGGAGGCCAATGAGCAGTTCTTC
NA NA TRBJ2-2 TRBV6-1 CASTSLKELFF TGTGCCAGCACGTCCCTCAAGGAGCTGTTTTTT
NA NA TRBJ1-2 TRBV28 CASSTPRVWRGTGLNYGYTF TGTGCCAGCAGTACCCCTCGCGTTTGGAGGGGGACGGGGCTTAACTATGGCTACACCTTC
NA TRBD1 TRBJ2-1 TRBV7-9 CASRQGQNWVEQFF TGTGCCAGCAGGCAGGGACAGAACTGGGTTGAGCAGTTCTTC
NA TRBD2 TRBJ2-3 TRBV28 CASSYGIAGTRGDTQYF TGTGCCAGCAGTTATGGCATCGCCGGGACTAGGGGAGATACGCAGTATTTT
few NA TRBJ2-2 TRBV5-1 CASSLRPASGSGELFF TGCGCCAGCAGCTTGCGACCCGCTAGTGGGTCCGGGGAGCTGTTTTTT
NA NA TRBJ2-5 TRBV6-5 CASSTGTIETQYF TGTGCCAGCAGTACCGGGACGATAGAGACCCAGTACTTC
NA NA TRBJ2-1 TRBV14 CASSQDRMSSYNEQFF TGTGCCAGCAGCCAAGATCGCATGAGCTCCTACAATGAGCAGTTCTTC
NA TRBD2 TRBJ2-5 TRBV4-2 CASSRGLWQAGEETQYF TGTGCCAGCAGCCGGGGGCTTTGGCAAGCGGGGGAAGAGACCCAGTACTTC
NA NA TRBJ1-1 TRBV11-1 CASSLSVNTEAFF TGTGCCAGCAGCTTATCAGTGAACACTGAAGCTTTCTTT
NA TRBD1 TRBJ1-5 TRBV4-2 CASRLRDRVDQPQHF TGTGCCAGCAGGCTCCGGGACAGGGTCGACCAGCCCCAGCATTTT
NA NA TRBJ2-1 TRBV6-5 CASSEDLSYNEQFF TGTGCCAGCAGCGAGGACCTCTCCTACAATGAGCAGTTCTTC
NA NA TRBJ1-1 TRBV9 CASSSHRETEAFF TGTGCCAGCAGCTCCCACAGGGAAACTGAAGCTTTCTTT
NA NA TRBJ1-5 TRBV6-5 CASSYSHSNQPQHF TGTGCCAGCAGTTACAGCCATAGCAATCAGCCCCAGCATTTT
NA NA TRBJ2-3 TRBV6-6 CASSYSWADTQYF TGTGCCAGCAGTTACAGTTGGGCAGATACGCAGTATTTT
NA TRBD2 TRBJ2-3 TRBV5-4 CASSLDAGGSDTQYF TGTGCCAGCAGCTTGGACGCGGGGGGGTCAGATACGCAGTATTTT
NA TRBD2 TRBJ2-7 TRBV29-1 CSVEPGTSGGNYEQYF TGCAGCGTTGAACCCGGGACTAGCGGGGGGAACTACGAGCAGTACTTC
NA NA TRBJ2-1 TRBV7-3 CASSYIAPSSYNEQFF TGTGCCAGCAGCTATATAGCGCCGAGCTCCTACAATGAGCAGTTCTTC
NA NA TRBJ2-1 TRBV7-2 CATTDYRGVVEQFF TGTGCCACCACGGACTATAGGGGTGTCGTGGAGCAGTTCTTC
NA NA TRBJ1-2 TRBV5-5 CASSPGHPYGYTF TGTGCCAGCAGCCCGGGACATCCCTATGGCTACACCTTC
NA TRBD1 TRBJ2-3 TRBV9 CASSRTGGTDTQYF TGTGCCAGCTCCCGGACAGGGGGCACAGATACGCAGTATTTT
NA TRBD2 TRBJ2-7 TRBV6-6 CASSYSRGGNEQYF TGTGCCAGCAGTTACTCGAGGGGAGGGAACGAGCAGTACTTC
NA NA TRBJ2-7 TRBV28 CASSLDTGGDWYEQYF TGTGCCAGCAGTTTAGACACAGGGGGGGACTGGTACGAGCAGTACTTC
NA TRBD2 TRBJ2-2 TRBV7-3 CASSFSGNGTGELLF TGTGCCAGCAGCTTTAGCGGGAACGGCACCGGGGAGCTGCTTTTT
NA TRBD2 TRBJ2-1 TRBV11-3 CASMGEGNEQFF TGTGCCAGCATGGGGGAGGGGAATGAGCAGTTCTTC
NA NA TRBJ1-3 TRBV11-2 CASSSAPSRGLSGNTIYF TGTGCCAGCAGCTCGGCCCCCTCCCGGGGGCTCTCTGGAAACACCATATATTTT
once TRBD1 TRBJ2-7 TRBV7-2 CASSPTGTGAAYEQYF TGTGCCAGCAGCCCCACCGGGACAGGGGCCGCCTACGAGCAGTACTTC
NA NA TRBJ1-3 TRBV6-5 CASSLRSSSGNTIYF TGTGCCAGCAGTCTGCGGAGCAGCTCTGGAAACACCATATATTTT
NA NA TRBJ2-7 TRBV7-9 CAGSPNYEQYF TGTGCCGGCAGCCCGAATTACGAGCAGTACTTC
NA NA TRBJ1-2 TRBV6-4 CASSDSRGYTF TGTGCCAGCAGTGACTCGAGGGGCTACACCTTC
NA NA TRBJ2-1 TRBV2 CASSEEGGRIRNEQFF TGTGCCAGCAGTGAGGAGGGAGGACGTATAAGGAATGAGCAGTTCTTC
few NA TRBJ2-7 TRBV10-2 CASSPINYEQYF TGCGCCAGCAGTCCCATAAACTACGAGCAGTACTTC
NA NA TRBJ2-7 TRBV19 CASGEIYEQYF TGTGCCAGTGGCGAGATCTACGAGCAGTACTTC
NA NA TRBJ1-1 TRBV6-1 CASSESTGSEAFF TGTGCCAGCAGCGAAAGCACAGGTTCTGAAGCTTTCTTT
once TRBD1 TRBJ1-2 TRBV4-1 CASSAQGAYGYTF TGCGCCAGCAGCGCACAGGGGGCCTATGGCTACACCTTC
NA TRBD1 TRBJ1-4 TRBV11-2 CASSLYRGPPNEKLFF TGTGCCAGCAGCTTATACAGGGGGCCCCCTAATGAAAAACTGTTTTTT
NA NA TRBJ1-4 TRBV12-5 CASGLDYGATNEKLFF TGTGCTAGTGGTTTGGATTACGGTGCAACTAATGAAAAACTGTTTTTT
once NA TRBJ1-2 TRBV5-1 CASSPPGDGYTF TGCGCCAGCAGCCCACCGGGGGATGGCTACACCTTC
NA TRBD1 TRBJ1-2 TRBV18 CASSDKTGGYTF TGTGCCAGCTCGGATAAGACAGGGGGCTACACCTTC
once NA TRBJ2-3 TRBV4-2 CASSQDRAGLCADTQYF TGTGCCAGCAGCCAAGATAGGGCGGGGTTGTGTGCAGATACGCAGTATTTT
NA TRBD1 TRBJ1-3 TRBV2 CASKLNRGSGNTIYF TGTGCCAGCAAGTTAAACAGGGGCTCTGGAAACACCATATATTTT
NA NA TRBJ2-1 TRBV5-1 CASSLGSSYNEQFF TGCGCCAGCAGCTTGGGCAGCTCCTACAATGAGCAGTTCTTC
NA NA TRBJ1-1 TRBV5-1 CASSSTGQNTEAFF TGCGCCAGCAGCTCTACAGGGCAGAACACTGAAGCTTTCTTT
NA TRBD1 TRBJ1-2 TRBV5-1 CASSGTVYGYTF TGCGCCAGCAGCGGGACAGTCTATGGCTACACCTTC
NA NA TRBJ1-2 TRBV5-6 CASSSRILKQGTYGYTF TGTGCCAGCAGCTCAAGGATACTAAAGCAGGGGACATATGGCTACACCTTC
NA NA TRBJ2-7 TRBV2 CASSDYGENYEQYF TGTGCCAGCAGTGACTACGGGGAAAACTACGAGCAGTACTTC
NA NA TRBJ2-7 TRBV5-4 CASSLEGPGTGEQYF TGTGCCAGCAGCTTGGAGGGCCCAGGCACAGGCGAGCAGTACTTC
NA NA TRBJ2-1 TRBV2 CASSEAFWSSDKGQFF TGTGCCAGCAGTGAAGCGTTTTGGTCTAGCGATAAGGGGCAGTTCTTC